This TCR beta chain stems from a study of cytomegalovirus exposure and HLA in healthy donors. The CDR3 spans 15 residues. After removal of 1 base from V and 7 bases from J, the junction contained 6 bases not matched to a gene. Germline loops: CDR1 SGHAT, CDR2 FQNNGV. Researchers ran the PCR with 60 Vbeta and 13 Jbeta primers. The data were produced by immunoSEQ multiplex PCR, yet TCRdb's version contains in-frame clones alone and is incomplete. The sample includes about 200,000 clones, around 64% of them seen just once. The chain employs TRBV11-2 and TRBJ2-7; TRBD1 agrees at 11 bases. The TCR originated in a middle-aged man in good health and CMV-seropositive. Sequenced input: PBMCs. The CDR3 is CASSLGTGGFGEQYF. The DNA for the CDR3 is TGTGCCAGCAGCTTAGGGACAGGGGGCTTCGGAGAGCAGTACTTC.